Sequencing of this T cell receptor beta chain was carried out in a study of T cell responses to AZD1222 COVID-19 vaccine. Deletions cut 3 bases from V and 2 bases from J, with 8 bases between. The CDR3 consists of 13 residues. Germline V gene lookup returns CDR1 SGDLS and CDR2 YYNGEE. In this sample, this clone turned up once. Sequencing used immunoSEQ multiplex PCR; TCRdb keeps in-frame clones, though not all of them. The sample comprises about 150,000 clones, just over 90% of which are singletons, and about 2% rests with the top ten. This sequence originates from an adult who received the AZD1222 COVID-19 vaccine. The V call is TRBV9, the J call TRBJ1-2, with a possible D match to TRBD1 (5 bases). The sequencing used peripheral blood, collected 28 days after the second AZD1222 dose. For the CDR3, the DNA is TGTGCCAGCAGCGCAGGGTTGAACTATGGCTACACCTTC. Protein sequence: CASSAGLNYGYTF.